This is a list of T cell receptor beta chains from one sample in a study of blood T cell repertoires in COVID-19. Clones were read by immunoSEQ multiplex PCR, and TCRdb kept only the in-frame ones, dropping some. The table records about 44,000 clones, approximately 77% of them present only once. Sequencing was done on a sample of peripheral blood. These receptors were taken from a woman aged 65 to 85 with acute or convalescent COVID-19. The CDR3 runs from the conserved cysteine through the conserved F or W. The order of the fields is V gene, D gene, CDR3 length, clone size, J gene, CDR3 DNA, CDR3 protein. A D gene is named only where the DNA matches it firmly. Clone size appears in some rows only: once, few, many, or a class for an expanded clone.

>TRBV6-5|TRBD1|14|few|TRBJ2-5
TGTGCCAGCAGATCCGGGACAGCAAAAGAGACCCAGTACTTC
CASRSGTAKETQYF
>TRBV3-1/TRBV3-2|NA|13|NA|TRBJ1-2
TGTGCCAGCAGCCAAGAGGGCAGGTATGGCTACACCTTC
CASSQEGRYGYTF
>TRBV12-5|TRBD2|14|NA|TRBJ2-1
TGTGCTAGTGGTTTGAGCGGGAGGAAGAATGAGCAGTTCTTC
CASGLSGRKNEQFF
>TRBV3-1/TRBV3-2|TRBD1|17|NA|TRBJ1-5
TGTGCCAGCAGCCCGACAGGGACGAAGTATAGCAATCAGCCCCAGCATTTT
CASSPTGTKYSNQPQHF
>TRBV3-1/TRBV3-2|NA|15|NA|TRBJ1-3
TGTGCCAGCAGCCAAGCGGCAGGGCGGGGAAACACCATATATTTT
CASSQAAGRGNTIYF
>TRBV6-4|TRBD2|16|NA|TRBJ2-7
TGTGCCGCCACCTATTCAAGTACTAGCGGGAGGCGCGAGCAGTACTTC
CAATYSSTSGRREQYF
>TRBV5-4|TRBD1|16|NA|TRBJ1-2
TGTGCCAGCAGCTCGGTACGGGGACAGCCAAACTATGGCTACACCTTC
CASSSVRGQPNYGYTF
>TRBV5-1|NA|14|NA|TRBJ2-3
TGCGCCAGTAAGACAGGGACTGGCACAGATACGCAGTATTTT
CASKTGTGTDTQYF
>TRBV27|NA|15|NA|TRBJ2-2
TGTGCCAGCAGTTTTTTGGGCGGTGCGGGCGGGGAGCTGTTTTTT
CASSFLGGAGGELFF
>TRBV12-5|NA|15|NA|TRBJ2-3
TGTGCTAGTGGTTTGGTACGGGGGAGCACAGATACGCAGTATTTT
CASGLVRGSTDTQYF
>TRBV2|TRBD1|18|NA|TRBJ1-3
TGTGCCAGCAGTCAGTACCCCGCCACGACAGGGTCAGGAAACACCATATATTTT
CASSQYPATTGSGNTIYF
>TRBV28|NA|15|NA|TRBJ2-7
TGTGCCAGCAGTTTACCCCAGGGACTCTCCTACGAGCAGTACTTC
CASSLPQGLSYEQYF
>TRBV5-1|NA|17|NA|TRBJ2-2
TGCGCCAGCAGCTTGTGGGTGATGGGAGGAGACACCGGGGAGCTGTTTTTT
CASSLWVMGGDTGELFF
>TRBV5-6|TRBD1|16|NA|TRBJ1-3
TGTGCCAGCAGCTTTAACAGGGGGCAATCAGGAAACACCATATATTTT
CASSFNRGQSGNTIYF
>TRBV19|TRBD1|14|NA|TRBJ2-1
TGTGCCAGTTTTGCGGGACAGGGGCCCAATGAGCAGTTCTTC
CASFAGQGPNEQFF
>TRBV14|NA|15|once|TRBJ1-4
TGTGCCAGCAGCCAGACGGGGTTAACTAATGAAAAACTGTTTTTT
CASSQTGLTNEKLFF
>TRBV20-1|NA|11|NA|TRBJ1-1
TGCAGTGCTAGCCGTCCCCCCGAAGCTTTCTTT
CSASRPPEAFF
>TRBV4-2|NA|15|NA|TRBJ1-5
TGTGCCAGCAGCCAAGCTGGGGGCTACAATCAGCCCCAGCATTTT
CASSQAGGYNQPQHF
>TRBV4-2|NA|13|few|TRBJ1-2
TGTGCCAGCAGCCAATCATATAAGGGGGACGGAACCTTC
CASSQSYKGDGTF
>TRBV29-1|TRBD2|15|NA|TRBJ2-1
TGCAGCGAGCTCCGACTAGCGGGACACTACAATGAGCAGTTCTTC
CSELRLAGHYNEQFF
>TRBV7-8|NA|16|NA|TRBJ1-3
TGTGCCAGCCGAAACGTAGGGGCCCCCTCTGGAAACACCATATATTTT
CASRNVGAPSGNTIYF
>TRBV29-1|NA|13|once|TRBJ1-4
TGCAGCGTTGGCCGGGGTAATAATGAAAAACTGTTTTTT
CSVGRGNNEKLFF
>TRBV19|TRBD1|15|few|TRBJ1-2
TGTGCCACCCATACCGGGACAGGGTGGCTTAGTGGCTACACCTTC
CATHTGTGWLSGYTF
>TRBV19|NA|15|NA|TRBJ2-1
TGTGCCAGTAGTATAAGCTCGTCTTTCTACAATGAGCAGTTCTTC
CASSISSSFYNEQFF
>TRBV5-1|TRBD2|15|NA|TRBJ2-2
TGCGCCAGCAGCTTGGCGGGAGGGAACACCGGGGAGCTGTTTTTT
CASSLAGGNTGELFF
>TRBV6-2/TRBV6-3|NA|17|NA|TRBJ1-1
TGTGCCAGCACCCCTTACGGCAGGGGAGGGGGGAACACTGAAGCTTTCTTT
CASTPYGRGGGNTEAFF
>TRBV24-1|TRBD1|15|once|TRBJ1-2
TGTGCCACCAGTGATTTAGGGGGACAGATCTATGGCTACACCTTC
CATSDLGGQIYGYTF
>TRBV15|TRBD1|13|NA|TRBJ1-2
TGTGCCACCAGCAGGGGACAGGGCTATGGCTACACCTTC
CATSRGQGYGYTF
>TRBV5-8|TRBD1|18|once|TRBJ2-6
TGTGCCAGCAGCCGTGACAGGGGCAAGGCATCTGGGGCCAACGTCCTGACTTTC
CASSRDRGKASGANVLTF
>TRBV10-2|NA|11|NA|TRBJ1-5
TGCGCCAGCGGAGAGGATCAGCCCCAGCATTTT
CASGEDQPQHF
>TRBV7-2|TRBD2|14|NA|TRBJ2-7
TGTGCCAGCAGAACTAGCGGGGGTGCCTACGAGCAGTACTTC
CASRTSGGAYEQYF
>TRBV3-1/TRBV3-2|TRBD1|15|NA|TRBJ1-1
TGTGCCAGCAGCCGCCCGACAGGGGGAGGCCCTGAAGCTTTCTTT
CASSRPTGGGPEAFF
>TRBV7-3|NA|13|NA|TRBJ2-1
TGTGCCAGCAGCTCGACTACTCGCAATGAGCAGTTCTTC
CASSSTTRNEQFF
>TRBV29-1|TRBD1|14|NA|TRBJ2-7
TGCAGCGTTGAAGGAACAGGGGGCCGTGGCGAGCAGTACTTC
CSVEGTGGRGEQYF
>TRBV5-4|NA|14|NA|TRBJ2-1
TGTGCCAGCAGCCAGGGACTTGACTACAATGAGCAGTTCTTC
CASSQGLDYNEQFF
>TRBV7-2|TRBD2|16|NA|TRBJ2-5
TGTGCCAGCAGCCAAGTGGGGGGAGGGCTCCAAGAGACCCAGTACTTC
CASSQVGGGLQETQYF
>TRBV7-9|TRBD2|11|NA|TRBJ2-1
TGTGCCAGCAGCTTACTAGCGGGGATGATCTTC
CASSLLAGMIF
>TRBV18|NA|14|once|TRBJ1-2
TGTGCCAGCTCACCACGACAGGAAAACTATGGCTACACCTTC
CASSPRQENYGYTF
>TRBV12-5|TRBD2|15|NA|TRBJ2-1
TGTGCTAGTGGGGGGAATGCGGGAGCCATCAATGAGCAGTTCTTC
CASGGNAGAINEQFF
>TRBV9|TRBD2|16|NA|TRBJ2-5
TGTGCCAGCAGCCCCCGGGTAGCGGGGCCCCAAGAGACCCAGTACTTC
CASSPRVAGPQETQYF
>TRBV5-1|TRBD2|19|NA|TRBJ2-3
TGCGCCAGCAGCTCCGGACTAGCGGGAGGCCGCTTATCCACAGATACGCAGTATTTT
CASSSGLAGGRLSTDTQYF
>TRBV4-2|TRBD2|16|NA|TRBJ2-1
TGTGCCAGCAGCCAATCCCTAGCGGGAGTTCCCAATGAGCAGTTCTTC
CASSQSLAGVPNEQFF
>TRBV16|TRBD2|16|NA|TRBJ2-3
TGTGCCAGCAGCATCCCGGGGGGAGGTGTCGCAGATACGCAGTATTTT
CASSIPGGGVADTQYF
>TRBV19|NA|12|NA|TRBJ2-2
TGTGCCAGTAGTAGGTCAGCCGGGGAGCTGTTTTTT
CASSRSAGELFF
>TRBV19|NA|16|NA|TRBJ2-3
TGTGCCAGTAGTATAGACGGGGGTCCGAGCACAGATACGCAGTATTTT
CASSIDGGPSTDTQYF
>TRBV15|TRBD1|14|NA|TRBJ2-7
TGTGCCACCAGCAGGGACAGGCAGGCCTACGAGCAGTACTTC
CATSRDRQAYEQYF
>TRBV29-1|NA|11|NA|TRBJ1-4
TGCAGCGTCGCTTGGGCTGAAAAACTGTTTTTT
CSVAWAEKLFF
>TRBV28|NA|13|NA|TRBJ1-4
TGTGCCAGCAGTGCGGGTGTACGGGAAAAACTGTTTTTT
CASSAGVREKLFF
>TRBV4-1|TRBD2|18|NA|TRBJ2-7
TGCGCCAGCAGCCCTCAAGGGACTAGCGGGACCGTGACCTACGAGCAGTACTTC
CASSPQGTSGTVTYEQYF